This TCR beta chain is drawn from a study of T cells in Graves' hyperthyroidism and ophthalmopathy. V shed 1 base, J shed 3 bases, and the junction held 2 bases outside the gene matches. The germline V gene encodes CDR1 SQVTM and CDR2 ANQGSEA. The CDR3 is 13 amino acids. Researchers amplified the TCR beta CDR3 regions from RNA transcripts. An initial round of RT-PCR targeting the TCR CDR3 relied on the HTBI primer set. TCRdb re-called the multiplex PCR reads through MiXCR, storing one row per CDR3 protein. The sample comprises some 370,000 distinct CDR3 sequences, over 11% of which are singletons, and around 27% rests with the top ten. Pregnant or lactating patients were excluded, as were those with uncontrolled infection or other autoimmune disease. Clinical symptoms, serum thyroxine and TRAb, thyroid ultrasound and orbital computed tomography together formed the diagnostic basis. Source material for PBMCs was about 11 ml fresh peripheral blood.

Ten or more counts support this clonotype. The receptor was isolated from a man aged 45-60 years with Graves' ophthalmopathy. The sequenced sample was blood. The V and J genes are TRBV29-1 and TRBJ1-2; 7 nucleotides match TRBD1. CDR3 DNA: TGCAGCGTTGAAGGGGACAGTTACTATGGCTACACCTTC. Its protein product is CSVEGDSYYGYTF.